This T cell receptor beta chain was profiled in a study of shared clonotypes between healthy human individuals. Produced via immunoSEQ multiplex PCR; TCRdb's table is partial and in-frame only. This table has approximately 500,000 clones, 75% to 80% appearing once. V lost 0 bases to trimming and J lost 3 bases, with 12 bases between them. The CDR3 covers 15 residues. The germline V gene has CDR1 SGHRS and CDR2 YFSETQ. All donors were Caucasian adults living in Nashville, Tennessee. This clonotype was sampled from a woman in her forties in good health. Some clones in this sample may be carry-over from other donors' samples. Sequenced: PBMCs. J is TRBJ1-1 and V is TRBV5-1; D may be TRBD1 (5 bases). CDR3 loop: CASSLVGVRDTEAFF. CDR3 sequence (DNA): TGCGCCAGCAGCTTGGTGGGGGTTCGGGACACTGAAGCTTTCTTT.